The entry that follows covers one T cell receptor (beta chain) sequence. Its antigen is still unknown. TCRdb processed the 5' RACE reads anew with MiXCR; each CDR3 protein has one entry. The sample gives about 200,000 distinct CDR3 sequences, 9.5% of which show up once; 3.5% to 4% is in the top ten. The sample comes from a study of T-cell memory formation after mild COVID-19. Study summary: Among the donors, TCR clusters were largely specific to each donor. Findings and limits, study-wide: Memory from before infection featured some responding clones, which suggests cross-reactive memory joined. Clones contracting day 15 to 85 were balanced CD4/CD8; later expanders leaned CD4+. Researchers could not confirm that second-wave clones peaking on day 37 targeted SARS-CoV-2.

The CDR3 loop spans 17 amino acids. Deletions cut 4 bases from V and 0 bases from J, with 15 bases between. Germline CDR1 is MGHRA and CDR2 is YSYEKL. This sequence was found in a young man who had mild COVID-19 (a few samples of this study predate the infection). Cell type and time point are not known. The V gene is TRBV4-1, the J gene TRBJ1-4; D call uncertain. Specimen: PBMCs or a T cell subset sorted from them (not recorded which). The CDR3, as DNA: TGCGCCAGCAGCCTCCCCAGGAAACCTGCAACTAATGAAAAACTGTTTTTT. It codes for CASSLPRKPATNEKLFF.